The 8 T cell receptor beta chains below come from one sample, sequenced in a study of blood T cell repertoires in COVID-19. Sequenced by immunoSEQ multiplex PCR; TCRdb stores in-frame clones only, minus some. The sample yields approximately 260,000 clones, about 88% seen once. The source material was peripheral blood. The receptors stem from a woman between 40 and 50 years old who had recovered from COVID-19.

The chain joins TRBV11-3 to TRBJ2-5, with D maybe TRBD2 (6 bases). Germline CDR1 and CDR2: SGHNT and YENEEA. CDR3 size: 14 residues. Trimming shortened V by 6 bases and J by 2 bases, and 13 bases separated the two germline ends. CDR3 loop: CASSLPGLQETQYF. In DNA form, the CDR3 reads TGTGCCAGCAGTTTACCGGGACTTCAAGAGACCCAGTACTTC.

The chain employs TRBV4-2 and TRBJ1-3; D might be TRBD1 (6 bases). V lost 4 bases to trimming and J lost 0 bases, with 13 bases between them. Germline CDR1 and CDR2: LGHNA and YNFKEQ. CDR3 length equals 16 residues. The DNA of the CDR3 is TGTGCCAGCAGCCCCCTGACAGGTTCCTCTGGAAACACCATATATTTT. Its protein is CASSPLTGSSGNTIYF.

The chain is built from TRBV7-2 and TRBJ2-7; 7 nucleotides agree with TRBD1. The CDR3 has 15 amino acids. The germline V gene has CDR1 SGHTA and CDR2 FQGNSA. V lost 4 bases, J lost 2 bases, and 8 bases stayed unmatched. The CDR3 region has the DNA TGTGCCAGCAGCTCCCGGGACAGACCAACCTACGAGCAGTACTTC. Translation gives CASSSRDRPTYEQYF.

The J gene is TRBJ2-5, the V gene TRBV7-2; D might be TRBD1 (5 bases). Germline CDR1 is SGHTA and CDR2 is FQGNSA. CDR3 length: 12 residues. Trimming took off 3 bases at V and 10 bases at J, with 12 bases between the two ends. CDR3 loop: CASSFRGADQYF. The CDR3 bases are TGTGCCAGCAGCTTTAGGGGTGCGGACCAGTACTTC.

The rearrangement links TRBV20-1 to TRBJ2-3; D gene unclear. Per the germline V gene, CDR1 is DFQATT and CDR2 is SNEGSKA (reference sequence). The CDR3 is made up of 11 amino acids. CDR3 in DNA: TGCAGGCCCTCGACTGCAGATACGCAGTATTTT. Its translation: CRPSTADTQYF.

The gene calls are TRBV7-2 and TRBJ2-3, with 9 positions matching TRBD2. The ends lost 1 base at V and 2 bases at J; junction bases unmatched: 7. The germline CDR1 and CDR2 sequences are SGHTA and FQGNSA. This CDR3 comprises 17 residues. The CDR3 coding sequence is TGTGCCAGCAGCTTAGAAGGTAGCGGGGGCCACACAGATACGCAGTATTTT. Residues: CASSLEGSGGHTDTQYF.

The CDR3 loop is CASSPGTGQVGEKLFF. The CDR3 bases are TGTGCCAGCAGCCCCGGTACGGGACAAGTGGGTGAAAAACTGTTTTTT. The chain employs TRBV4-2 and TRBJ1-4, with D perhaps matching TRBD1 (6 bases). The CDR3 is made up of 16 amino acids. From germline, CDR1 is LGHNA and CDR2 YNFKEQ. Trimming left V 4 bases short and J 7 bases short, with 19 bases between.

This chain links TRBV30 with TRBJ1-6, with a tentative D call TRBD1 (5 bases). Trimming stripped 5 bases from V and 6 bases from J, with 11 bases between. CDR3 length: 13 amino acids. In germline, CDR1 is GTSNPN, CDR2 SVGIG (reference sequence). The CDR3 region is CAWQGVSNSPLHF. DNA for the CDR3: TGTGCCTGGCAAGGGGTTAGTAATTCACCCCTCCACTTT.